This TCR beta chain derives from a study of blood T cell repertoires in COVID-19. Study background: PBMCs, B-cell-depleted T cells, or T cells were the source of the cDNA or gDNA that made up the material.

The repertoire was sequenced with immunoSEQ multiplex PCR; TCRdb's copy has only in-frame clones and lacks some. The profile shows about 150,000 clones, roughly nine tenths of them singletons. The CDR3 runs 14 residues. V was trimmed by 8 bases and J by 4 bases, leaving 15 bases between them. The germline V gene encodes CDR1 LGHDT and CDR2 YNNKEL (reference sequence). This clone has only one observation. The sequence was collected from a woman aged 70-85 years with acute or convalescent COVID-19. This chain links TRBV3-1 (or the pseudogene TRBV3-2) with TRBJ1-3; tentatively, D is TRBD1 (5 bases). Sequencing input: peripheral blood. CDR3 nucleotides: TGTGCCAGCGCGAAGGGGACTGACGGAAACACCATATATTTT. Protein product: CASAKGTDGNTIYF.